The rows below give T cell receptor beta chains drawn from one sample of a study of CD8+ T cells in alopecia areata. The repertoire was sequenced with immunoSEQ multiplex PCR; TCRdb's copy has only in-frame clones and lacks some. Of approximately 150,000 clones listed, approximately 60% are singletons. The source was CD4+ T cells sorted from blood, collected at week 24, from a patient treated with tofacitinib. These TCRs come from a human donor with alopecia areata. Each CDR3 is given with its conserved first and last residue. A D gene is named only where the DNA matches it firmly. Clone size is stated in some rows and not others, as once, few, many or a class when expanded.

abundance: -
d_gene: -
j_gene: TRBJ1-2
v_gene: TRBV29-1
CDR3aa: CSVGGLRAGGYTF
CDR3nt: TGCAGCGTTGGAGGGTTAAGGGCGGGAGGCTACACCTTC

abundance: -
d_gene: -
j_gene: TRBJ2-7
v_gene: TRBV6-6
CDR3aa: CASRDMRNSYEQYF
CDR3nt: TGTGCCAGCAGGGACATGAGAAACTCCTACGAGCAGTACTTC

abundance: -
d_gene: -
j_gene: TRBJ1-4
v_gene: TRBV15
CDR3aa: CATSRDREEKLFF
CDR3nt: TGTGCCACCAGCAGAGATAGGGAGGAAAAACTGTTTTTT

abundance: -
d_gene: TRBD1
j_gene: TRBJ2-3
v_gene: TRBV29-1
CDR3aa: CSSDRESGTDTQYF
CDR3nt: TGCAGCTCAGACAGGGAGTCTGGCACAGATACGCAGTATTTT

abundance: few
d_gene: -
j_gene: TRBJ1-5
v_gene: TRBV18
CDR3aa: CASSPGGSGNQPQHF
CDR3nt: TGTGCCAGCTCACCGGGGGGATCAGGCAATCAGCCCCAGCATTTT

abundance: -
d_gene: -
j_gene: TRBJ2-5
v_gene: TRBV15
CDR3aa: CATSRSRETQYF
CDR3nt: TGTGCCACCAGCAGATCAAGGGAGACCCAGTACTTC

abundance: -
d_gene: -
j_gene: TRBJ1-2
v_gene: TRBV2
CDR3aa: CASSPLGDSYTF
CDR3nt: TGTGCCAGCAGTCCACTTGGGGACAGCTACACCTTC

abundance: -
d_gene: -
j_gene: TRBJ2-7
v_gene: TRBV7-9
CDR3aa: CASSSNRPYEQYF
CDR3nt: TGTGCCAGCAGCTCAAACCGCCCCTACGAGCAGTACTTC

abundance: -
d_gene: TRBD1
j_gene: TRBJ1-2
v_gene: TRBV15
CDR3aa: CATSRDYGQGAFGYGYTF
CDR3nt: TGTGCCACCAGCAGAGATTACGGACAGGGGGCATTCGGCTATGGCTACACCTTC

abundance: -
d_gene: TRBD1
j_gene: TRBJ2-7
v_gene: TRBV30
CDR3aa: CAWGTGGSDEQYF
CDR3nt: TGTGCCTGGGGAACAGGGGGTTCGGACGAGCAGTACTTC

abundance: -
d_gene: TRBD2
j_gene: TRBJ2-1
v_gene: TRBV30
CDR3aa: CAWNPGLAGRNEQFF
CDR3nt: TGTGCCTGGAATCCTGGACTAGCGGGGAGGAATGAGCAGTTCTTC

abundance: -
d_gene: -
j_gene: TRBJ1-2
v_gene: TRBV9
CDR3aa: CASSFGTGYTF
CDR3nt: TGTGCCAGCAGCTTCGGGACCGGCTACACCTTC

abundance: -
d_gene: -
j_gene: TRBJ2-3
v_gene: TRBV2
CDR3aa: CASSVVRATDTQYF
CDR3nt: TGTGCCAGCAGTGTTGTCAGGGCCACAGATACGCAGTATTTT

abundance: -
d_gene: -
j_gene: TRBJ2-7
v_gene: TRBV5-6
CDR3aa: CASSLGTAIYEQYF
CDR3nt: TGTGCCAGCAGCTTGGGGACAGCTATCTACGAGCAGTACTTC

abundance: once
d_gene: -
j_gene: TRBJ2-5
v_gene: TRBV18
CDR3aa: CASSPSVKTQYF
CDR3nt: TGTGCCAGCTCACCTTCTGTGAAGACCCAGTACTTC

abundance: -
d_gene: TRBD1
j_gene: TRBJ1-5
v_gene: TRBV6-6
CDR3aa: CATRLTGGNQPQHF
CDR3nt: TGTGCCACCAGGCTCACAGGGGGCAATCAGCCCCAGCATTTT

abundance: once
d_gene: -
j_gene: TRBJ2-5
v_gene: TRBV11-3
CDR3aa: CASSPPRGGLSAQYF
CDR3nt: TGTGCCAGCAGCCCCCCTAGGGGGGGCCTATCGGCCCAGTACTTC

abundance: few
d_gene: -
j_gene: TRBJ1-5
v_gene: TRBV5-1
CDR3aa: CASSLGANQPQHF
CDR3nt: TGCGCCAGCAGCTTGGGGGCAAACCAGCCCCAGCATTTT

abundance: -
d_gene: TRBD1
j_gene: TRBJ1-2
v_gene: TRBV7-9
CDR3aa: CASSLRTGGYYTF
CDR3nt: TGTGCCAGCAGCCTCCGGACAGGGGGGTACTACACCTTC

abundance: few
d_gene: TRBD1
j_gene: TRBJ2-5
v_gene: TRBV29-1
CDR3aa: CSVSDRAQETQYF
CDR3nt: TGCAGCGTTTCCGACAGGGCACAAGAGACCCAGTACTTC

abundance: -
d_gene: TRBD1
j_gene: TRBJ2-1
v_gene: TRBV6-6
CDR3aa: CASSSSGQGSPGQFF
CDR3nt: TGTGCCAGCAGTTCGTCGGGACAGGGCTCCCCTGGGCAGTTCTTC

abundance: -
d_gene: -
j_gene: TRBJ2-1
v_gene: TRBV7-2
CDR3aa: CASSFGGPYNEQFF
CDR3nt: TGTGCCAGCAGCTTTGGAGGGCCCTACAATGAGCAGTTCTTC

abundance: -
d_gene: -
j_gene: TRBJ2-7
v_gene: TRBV2
CDR3aa: CASSELGGRPYEQYF
CDR3nt: TGTGCCAGCAGTGAATTGGGGGGGCGTCCCTACGAGCAGTACTTC

abundance: -
d_gene: TRBD2
j_gene: TRBJ2-1
v_gene: TRBV30
CDR3aa: CAWSVPGTATSGGFF
CDR3nt: TGTGCCTGGAGTGTCCCCGGGACAGCGACTAGCGGGGGCTTCTTC

abundance: -
d_gene: TRBD1
j_gene: TRBJ1-6
v_gene: TRBV6-5
CDR3aa: CASSPQGGGSPLHF
CDR3nt: TGTGCCAGCAGTCCACAGGGGGGAGGTTCACCCCTCCACTTT

abundance: -
d_gene: TRBD1
j_gene: TRBJ2-6
v_gene: TRBV5-1
CDR3aa: CASSLGQGAPGANVLTF
CDR3nt: TGCGCCAGCAGCTTGGGGCAGGGGGCGCCTGGGGCCAACGTCCTGACTTTC

abundance: -
d_gene: TRBD1
j_gene: TRBJ1-2
v_gene: TRBV25-1
CDR3aa: CASRGTGGFYGYTF
CDR3nt: TGTGCCAGCAGAGGGACAGGGGGCTTCTATGGCTACACCTTC

abundance: -
d_gene: -
j_gene: TRBJ1-1
v_gene: TRBV7-9
CDR3aa: CASSSQGAEAFF
CDR3nt: TGTGCCAGCAGCTCCCAAGGCGCTGAAGCTTTCTTT

abundance: few
d_gene: -
j_gene: TRBJ2-2
v_gene: TRBV11-2
CDR3aa: CASSFPGLNTGELFF
CDR3nt: TGTGCCAGCAGCTTCCCGGGGCTTAATACCGGGGAGCTGTTTTTT

abundance: once
d_gene: TRBD1
j_gene: TRBJ2-6
v_gene: TRBV30
CDR3aa: CAGQAAGRANVLTF
CDR3nt: TGTGCCGGACAGGCGGCCGGGAGGGCCAACGTCCTGACTTTC

abundance: -
d_gene: TRBD1
j_gene: TRBJ1-2
v_gene: TRBV19
CDR3aa: CASSRQGVDYGYTF
CDR3nt: TGTGCCAGTAGCCGACAGGGGGTAGACTATGGCTACACCTTC

abundance: -
d_gene: -
j_gene: TRBJ2-3
v_gene: TRBV4-1
CDR3aa: CASSQPPVAAQYF
CDR3nt: TGCGCCAGCAGCCAACCGCCGGTAGCGGCGCAGTATTTT

abundance: few
d_gene: -
j_gene: TRBJ1-1
v_gene: TRBV30
CDR3aa: CAWKRGSTEAFF
CDR3nt: TGTGCCTGGAAAAGGGGGTCCACTGAAGCTTTCTTT

abundance: -
d_gene: -
j_gene: TRBJ2-5
v_gene: TRBV7-8
CDR3aa: CASSLANGGRERETQYF
CDR3nt: TGTGCCAGCAGCTTAGCGAATGGGGGCCGCGAACGAGAGACCCAGTACTTC

abundance: -
d_gene: -
j_gene: TRBJ2-7
v_gene: TRBV10-3
CDR3aa: CAISETPTYEQYF
CDR3nt: TGTGCCATCAGTGAGACACCGACCTACGAGCAGTACTTC

abundance: -
d_gene: TRBD2
j_gene: TRBJ2-3
v_gene: TRBV7-2
CDR3aa: CASSLGTSQTQYF
CDR3nt: TGTGCCAGCAGCTTAGGGACTAGCCAGACGCAGTATTTT

abundance: few
d_gene: TRBD2
j_gene: TRBJ2-5
v_gene: TRBV4-1
CDR3aa: CASSRGPAGVQETQYF
CDR3nt: TGCGCCAGCAGCCGGGGACCAGCGGGGGTCCAAGAGACCCAGTACTTC

abundance: -
d_gene: -
j_gene: TRBJ2-7
v_gene: TRBV29-1
CDR3aa: CSVEDPRAYEQYF
CDR3nt: TGCAGCGTCGAGGACCCACGGGCCTACGAGCAGTACTTC

abundance: -
d_gene: -
j_gene: TRBJ2-3
v_gene: TRBV5-1
CDR3aa: CASSLTGSTDTQYF
CDR3nt: TGCGCCAGCAGTTTGACTGGTAGCACAGATACGCAGTATTTT

abundance: -
d_gene: TRBD1
j_gene: TRBJ2-3
v_gene: TRBV9
CDR3aa: CASSFGQEDTQYF
CDR3nt: TGTGCCAGCAGCTTCGGACAGGAAGATACGCAGTATTTT

abundance: -
d_gene: -
j_gene: TRBJ1-1
v_gene: TRBV30
CDR3aa: CAWSGVGVGTEAFF
CDR3nt: TGTGCCTGGAGTGGGGTAGGTGTAGGGACTGAAGCTTTCTTT

abundance: -
d_gene: TRBD1
j_gene: TRBJ2-5
v_gene: TRBV29-1
CDR3aa: CSALTGGGETQYF
CDR3nt: TGCAGCGCCTTAACAGGGGGCGGGGAGACCCAGTACTTC

abundance: -
d_gene: -
j_gene: TRBJ1-1
v_gene: TRBV6-5
CDR3aa: CASSYSGAGEAFF
CDR3nt: TGTGCCAGCAGTTATAGTGGGGCGGGTGAAGCTTTCTTT

abundance: -
d_gene: -
j_gene: TRBJ2-2
v_gene: TRBV11-3
CDR3aa: CASSTTQVHRELFF
CDR3nt: TGTGCCAGCAGCACCACCCAGGTTCACCGGGAGCTGTTTTTT

abundance: -
d_gene: -
j_gene: TRBJ2-5
v_gene: TRBV29-1
CDR3aa: CSVRGFGTETQYF
CDR3nt: TGCAGCGTACGGGGGTTTGGTACTGAGACCCAGTACTTC

abundance: few
d_gene: -
j_gene: TRBJ2-7
v_gene: TRBV6-5
CDR3aa: CARGAREQYF
CDR3nt: TGTGCCAGGGGCGCGCGCGAGCAGTACTTC

abundance: -
d_gene: -
j_gene: TRBJ2-5
v_gene: TRBV11-2
CDR3aa: CASSLGVEETQYF
CDR3nt: TGTGCCAGCAGCTTAGGCGTGGAAGAGACCCAGTACTTC

abundance: -
d_gene: -
j_gene: TRBJ1-2
v_gene: TRBV4-2
CDR3aa: CASSQDRAVRANYGYTF
CDR3nt: TGTGCCAGCAGCCAAGATCGGGCGGTCCGGGCTAACTATGGCTACACCTTC